This T cell receptor beta chain was documented in a study of beta chain features in type 1 diabetes (dated by TCRdb to the late 2010s). About the investigation overall: No differences in mean age, gender distribution, total cell number or subset yield were found between patients and healthy donors. A total of roughly 100 million sorted cells were examined across all samples, and the number of cells per subset was strongly correlated with RNA yield. In the study, recently diagnosed type 1 diabetes patients and matched healthy donors were compared on the TCRB repertoires of their sorted circulating CD4+ T cell subsets. Regulatory and stem cell-like memory subsets were obtained from only 8 patients and roughly 8 healthy donors, while naive and central memory subsets were obtained from all 28 donors.

A remark on this clone: Its antigen remains unidentified. No quality values exist for individual bases; no much larger clone is one base distant.

The investigation overall reported the following: PCR might favor shorter templates, but patient and control samples were amplified and corrected together, so any skew would affect both groups equally. At VDJ recombination sites, type 1 diabetes patients had fewer insertions and more deleted nucleotides, which implies abnormalities in thymic rearrangement. Naive, central memory and regulatory TCRB repertoires appeared to be more similar among patients than among healthy donors. In all four CD4+ subsets, TCRB CDR3 length was moderately but significantly shorter in type 1 diabetes patients. Because cDNA was sequenced instead of genomic DNA, activated cells with high expression could be over-represented, although the groups did not differ in activation or CD3 levels. HLA sub-analyses involved small numbers of individuals, so any influence of HLA type on TCRB rearrangement remained unresolved.

V gives up 5 bases and J gives up 0 bases, and the segment between their germline ends measures 10 bases. CDR1 and CDR2 were assigned from the germline V gene (reference sequence) as SEHNR and FQNEAQ. The cysteine opens and the phenylalanine closes a CDR3 of 14 amino acids. Only CDR3 DNA is held: 42 bases, read in frame from base 1. A single peripheral blood draw of about 120 mL on average was collected from each donor into heparinised tubes. Using a panel that included CD45RO, CCR7, CD25, CD127, CD95 and CD27, naive, central memory, regulatory and stem cell-like memory CD4+ T cells were sorted on a BD FACSAria II. A purity above 95% was achieved for all sorted populations. PBMCs were isolated right away by Lymphoprep density gradient centrifugation and were stained directly, without culture. So that batch effects would be minimized, each experiment stained and sorted samples in pairs, pairing one healthy donor with one patient.

The entire amount of isolated RNA was reverse transcribed using the High Capacity cDNA Reverse Transcription Kit, so the sequenced TCRB transcripts were expressed ones. Deep immunoSEQ sequencing was performed on naive, central memory and regulatory T cell samples, with an average of roughly 3.3 million total reads per sample. Sorted cells were lysed in RLT buffer and RNA was extracted with DNase-treated RNeasy Micro or Mini kits, depending on cell number. Each cell subset was processed on its own to prevent cross-contamination, while patient and healthy donor samples were processed together. The immunoSEQ multiplex PCR was used to amplify TCRB sequences from cDNA, yielding 87-bp fragments that span the CDR3 region. Sequencing of the amplicons was performed on the Illumina HiSeq platform. Turning to the authors' computational methods: PCR bias was corrected computationally using synthetic template baselines, and reads within Hamming distance 2 were collapsed, with unmergeable singletons discarded. By aligning reads against IMGT, V, D and J genes, CDR3 length, and insertions or deletions at six rearrangement sites were assigned. Within each subset, clonotype counts were normalized to sorted cell number, after which true diversity and Gini coefficients were computed with the tcR R package. Repertoire sharing was quantified using the overlap coefficient calculated on TCRB nucleotide sequences. TCRdb stores this immuneACCESS table with in-frame sequences only. Part of the clones is absent; in the studies checked, under half of the shortfall reflects unresolved V genes, and no reason is known for the rest. V and J calls and clone size come straight from that table; D and trimming were deduced from the DNA. The sample yields approximately 150,000 clones; 9% were counted once. The ten largest account for around 0.7% of the sample.

The sequence joins TRBV7-9 to TRBJ1-2, with a tentative D gene TRBD1 over 6 matching bases. The sequence came from a man aged 25 to 40 with type 1 diabetes. What was sequenced was central memory CD4+ T cells from blood. Here is the DNA: TGTGCCAGCAGCGACACAGGGTCTAACTATGGCTACACCTTC. The resulting protein is CASSDTGSNYGYTF.